The 6 T cell receptor beta chains presented below share a single source sample, sequenced in a study of cytomegalovirus exposure and HLA in healthy donors (TCRdb year 2017). Library preparation used the immunoSEQ multiplex PCR assay. The multiplex PCR relied on a mix of 60 forward primers for TCR Vbeta segments and 13 reverse primers for TCR Jbeta segments. Imported from immuneACCESS, the table was reduced by TCRdb to in-frame sequences with V and J called. These copies leave out some clones; in studies compared against another copy, an unresolved V gene accounts for under half, and the cause of the remainder is not known. The table for this sample lists roughly 56,000 clones; 75% to 85% of them were counted only once. The ten largest clonotypes hold 51% of the sample. Sequences were obtained from PBMCs. The receptors shown here come from a man in his fifties in good health and CMV-seropositive.

In its sample, this clone was seen once. The gene calls are TRBV7-8 and TRBJ2-2; TRBD2 aligns across 11 bases. The junction had 14 bases not matched to a gene; V was cut back by 5 bases and J by 3 bases. The length of the CDR3 is 19 residues. The germline gives CDR1 SGHVS, CDR2 FQNEAQ. DNA for the CDR3: TGTGCCAGCAGCCAACAGGGCCTAGCGGGGGGTCAGGACACCGGGGAGCTGTTTTTT. Its protein is CASSQQGLAGGQDTGELFF.

Ten or more counts support this clone. The gene calls are TRBV6-1 and TRBJ2-1, with 8 bases matching TRBD1. CDR1 and CDR2 from the germline V gene are MNHNS and SASEGT. V lost 8 bases and J lost 7; bases outside the gene matches: 10. This CDR3 region has 14 residues. CDR3: CASLGTGGKNEQFF. The CDR3 DNA reads TGTGCCAGCCTCGGGACAGGAGGTAAAAATGAGCAGTTCTTC.

With regard to this clone: This may stem from a read error, because a much larger clone lies one nucleotide away. V usage is TRBV7-9 and J usage is TRBJ2-7; 7 bases fit TRBD1. Germline CDR1 reads SEHNR; CDR2 reads FQNEAQ (reference sequence). There are 14 residues in the CDR3. CDR3 in DNA: TGTCCCAGCAGCTTTACGGGACAGAACTACGAGCAGTACTTC. It codes for CPSSFTGQNYEQYF. The variable domain in full, with the rest retrieved from reference TRBV7-9 and TRBJ2-7, is DTGVSQNPRHKITKRGQNVTFRCDPISEHNRLYWYRQTLGQGPEFLTYFQNEAQLEKSRLLSDRFSAERPKGSFSTLEIQRTEQGDSAMYLCPSSFTGQNYEQYFGPGTRLTVT.

The chain is built from TRBV4-3 and TRBJ1-2; a possible D gene is TRBD1 (5 bases). CDR1 is LGHNA, CDR2 YSLEER, per germline. CDR3 length: 15 amino acids. V dropped 0 bases and J dropped 4 bases, with 12 bases sitting between them. CDR3 in amino acids: CASSQDWQGGYGYTF. The CDR3 nucleotides are TGCGCCAGCAGCCAAGATTGGCAGGGAGGCTATGGCTACACCTTC.

The chain carries TRBV18 and TRBJ2-1; 9 nucleotides agree with TRBD1. The J segment lost 2 bases and the V segment lost 4 bases, leaving 3 bases of the junction unmatched. CDR3 length: 15 residues. CDR1 and CDR2 from the germline V gene are KGHSH and LQKENI. This CDR3 reads CASSLQGAAYNEQFF. DNA for the CDR3: TGTGCCAGCTCACTACAGGGGGCGGCCTACAATGAGCAGTTCTTC.

This chain's CDR3 is CASSTDRAVYEQYF. The CDR3, as DNA: TGTGCCAGCAGCACGGACAGGGCGGTCTACGAGCAGTACTTC. The chain joins TRBV5-6 to TRBJ2-7; TRBD1 matches at 8 bases. The CDR3 spans 14 residues. V trimming: 4 bases; J trimming: 3 bases; junction bases outside the gene matches: 6. The germline gives CDR1 SGHDT, CDR2 YYEEEE.